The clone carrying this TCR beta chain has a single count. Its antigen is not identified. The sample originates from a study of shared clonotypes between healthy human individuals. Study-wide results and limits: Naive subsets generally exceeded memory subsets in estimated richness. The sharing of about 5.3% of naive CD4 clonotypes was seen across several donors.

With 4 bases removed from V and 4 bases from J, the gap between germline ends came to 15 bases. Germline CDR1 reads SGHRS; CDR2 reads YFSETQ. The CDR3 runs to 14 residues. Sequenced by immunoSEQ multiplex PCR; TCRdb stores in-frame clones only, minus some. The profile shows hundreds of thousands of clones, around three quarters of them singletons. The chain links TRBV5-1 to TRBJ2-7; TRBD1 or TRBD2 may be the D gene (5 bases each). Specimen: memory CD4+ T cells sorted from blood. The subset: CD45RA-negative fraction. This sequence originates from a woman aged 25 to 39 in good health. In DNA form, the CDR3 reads TGCGCCAGCAGCAGCCGGGACCCTCAGTACGAGCAGTACTTC. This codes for CASSSRDPQYEQYF.